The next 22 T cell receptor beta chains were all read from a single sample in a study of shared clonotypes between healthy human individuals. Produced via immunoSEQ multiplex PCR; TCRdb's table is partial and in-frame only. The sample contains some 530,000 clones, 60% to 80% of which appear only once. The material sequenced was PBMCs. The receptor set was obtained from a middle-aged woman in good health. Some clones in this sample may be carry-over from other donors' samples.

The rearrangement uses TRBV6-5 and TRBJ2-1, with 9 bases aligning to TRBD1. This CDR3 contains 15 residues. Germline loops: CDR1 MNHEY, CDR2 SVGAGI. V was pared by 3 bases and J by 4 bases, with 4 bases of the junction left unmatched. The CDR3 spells CASSYGTGPYNEQFF. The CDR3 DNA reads TGTGCCAGCAGTTATGGGACAGGGCCTTACAATGAGCAGTTCTTC.

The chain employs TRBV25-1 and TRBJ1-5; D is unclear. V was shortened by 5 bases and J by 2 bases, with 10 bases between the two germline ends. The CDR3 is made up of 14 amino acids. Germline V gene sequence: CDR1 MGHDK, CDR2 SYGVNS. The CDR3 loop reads CASSHHGGNQPQHF. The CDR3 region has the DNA TGTGCCAGCAGTCACCACGGAGGCAATCAGCCCCAGCATTTT.

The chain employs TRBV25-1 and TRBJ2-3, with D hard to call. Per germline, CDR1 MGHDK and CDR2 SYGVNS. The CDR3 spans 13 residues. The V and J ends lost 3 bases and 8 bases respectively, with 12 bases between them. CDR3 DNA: TGTGCCAGCAGTGAGTCCCCTAGACCTACGCAGTATTTT. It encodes CASSESPRPTQYF.

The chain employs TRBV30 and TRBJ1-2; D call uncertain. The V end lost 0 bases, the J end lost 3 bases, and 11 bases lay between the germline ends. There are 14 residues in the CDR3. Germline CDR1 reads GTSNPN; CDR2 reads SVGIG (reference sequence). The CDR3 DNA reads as TGTGCCTGGAGTGTACGAAGAGGCTACTATGGCTACACCTTC. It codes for CAWSVRRGYYGYTF. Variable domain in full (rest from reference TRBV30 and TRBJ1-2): SQTIHQWPATLVQPVGSPLSLECTVEGTSNPNLYWYRQAAGRGLQLLFYSVGIGQISSEVPQNLSASRPQDRQFILSSKKLLLSDSGFYLCAWSVRRGYYGYTFGSGTRLTVV.

CDR3 coding DNA: TGCGCCAGCAGCTGGGAAGCTACAGTTACCTACGAGCAGTACTTC. Translating gives CASSWEATVTYEQYF. This chain links TRBV5-1 with TRBJ2-7; D is undetermined. The CDR3 is made up of 15 amino acids. The V and J ends lost 3 bases and 2 bases respectively, with 15 bases between them. CDR1 and CDR2 from the germline V gene are SGHRS and YFSETQ.

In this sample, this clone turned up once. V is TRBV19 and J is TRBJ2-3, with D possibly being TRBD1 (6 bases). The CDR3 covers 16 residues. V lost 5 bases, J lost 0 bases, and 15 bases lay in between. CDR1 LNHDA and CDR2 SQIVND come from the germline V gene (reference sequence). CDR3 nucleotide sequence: TGTGCCAGTAGTGAGGTACAGGGCTCTAGCACAGATACGCAGTATTTT. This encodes CASSEVQGSSTDTQYF.

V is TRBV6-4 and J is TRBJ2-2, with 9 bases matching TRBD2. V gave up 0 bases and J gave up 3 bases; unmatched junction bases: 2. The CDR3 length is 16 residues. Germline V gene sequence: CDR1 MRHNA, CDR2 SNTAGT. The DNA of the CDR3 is TGTGCCAGCAGTGACTCAGCTAGCGGGGACACCGGGGAGCTGTTTTTT. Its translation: CASSDSASGDTGELFF.

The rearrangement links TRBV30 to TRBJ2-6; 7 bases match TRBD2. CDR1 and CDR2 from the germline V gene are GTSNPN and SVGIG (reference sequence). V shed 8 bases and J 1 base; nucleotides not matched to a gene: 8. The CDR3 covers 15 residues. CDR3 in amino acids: CAGEGEGSGANVLTF. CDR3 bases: TGTGCCGGGGAGGGTGAGGGGTCTGGGGCCAACGTCCTGACTTTC.

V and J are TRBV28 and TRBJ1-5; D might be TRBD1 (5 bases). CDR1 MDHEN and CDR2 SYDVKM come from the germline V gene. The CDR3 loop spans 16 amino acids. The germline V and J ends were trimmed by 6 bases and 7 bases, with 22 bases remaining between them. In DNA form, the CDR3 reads TGTGCCAGCAGGTCGCCCGGGGGTAATGCGTACCAGCCCCAGCATTTT. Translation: CASRSPGGNAYQPQHF.

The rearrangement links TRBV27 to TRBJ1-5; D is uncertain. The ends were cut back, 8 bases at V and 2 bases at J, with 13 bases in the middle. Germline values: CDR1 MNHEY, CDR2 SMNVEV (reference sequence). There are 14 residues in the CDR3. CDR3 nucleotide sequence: TGTGCCAGCCAGGAGGGTTATGGCAATCAGCCCCAGCATTTT. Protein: CASQEGYGNQPQHF.

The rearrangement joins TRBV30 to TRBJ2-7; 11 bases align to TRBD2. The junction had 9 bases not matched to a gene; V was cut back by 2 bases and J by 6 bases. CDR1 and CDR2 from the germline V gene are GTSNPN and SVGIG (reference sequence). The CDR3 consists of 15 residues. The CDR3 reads CAWSLAGGPGGEQYF. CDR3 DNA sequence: TGTGCCTGGAGTTTAGCGGGAGGGCCCGGGGGCGAGCAGTACTTC.

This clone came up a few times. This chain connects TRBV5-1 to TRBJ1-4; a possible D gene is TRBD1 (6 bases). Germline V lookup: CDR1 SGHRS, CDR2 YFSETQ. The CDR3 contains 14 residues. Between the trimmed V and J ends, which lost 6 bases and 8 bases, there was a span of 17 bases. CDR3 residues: CASTYLRDNEKLFF. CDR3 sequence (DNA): TGCGCCAGCACCTACCTCCGGGACAACGAAAAACTGTTTTTT.

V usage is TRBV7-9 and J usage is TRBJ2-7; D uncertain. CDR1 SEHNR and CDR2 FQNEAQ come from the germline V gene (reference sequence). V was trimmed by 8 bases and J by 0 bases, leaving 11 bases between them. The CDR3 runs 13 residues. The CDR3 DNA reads TGTGCCAGCGAGAGTCGGAGCTCCTACGAGCAGTACTTC. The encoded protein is CASESRSSYEQYF.

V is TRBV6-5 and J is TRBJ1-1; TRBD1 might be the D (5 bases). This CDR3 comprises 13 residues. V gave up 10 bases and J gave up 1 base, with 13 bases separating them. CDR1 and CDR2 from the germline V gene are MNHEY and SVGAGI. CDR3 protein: CAIRQPQNTEAFF. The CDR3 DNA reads TGTGCCATTCGACAGCCCCAGAACACTGAAGCTTTCTTT.

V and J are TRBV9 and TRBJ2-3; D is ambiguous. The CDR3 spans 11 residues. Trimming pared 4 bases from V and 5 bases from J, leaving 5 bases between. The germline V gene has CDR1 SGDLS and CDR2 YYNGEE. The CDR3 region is CASSIEDTQYF. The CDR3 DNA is TGTGCCAGCAGCATAGAAGATACGCAGTATTTT.

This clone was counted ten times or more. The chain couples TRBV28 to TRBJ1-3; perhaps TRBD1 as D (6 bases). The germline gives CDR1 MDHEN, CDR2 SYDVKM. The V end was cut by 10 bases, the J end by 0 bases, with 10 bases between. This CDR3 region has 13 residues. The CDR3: CATRTVSGNTIYF. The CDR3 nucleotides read TGTGCCACGAGGACAGTCTCTGGAAACACCATATATTTT.

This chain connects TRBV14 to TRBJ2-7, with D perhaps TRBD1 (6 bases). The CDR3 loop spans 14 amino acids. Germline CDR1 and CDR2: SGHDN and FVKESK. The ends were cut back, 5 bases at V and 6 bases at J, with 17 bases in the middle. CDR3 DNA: TGTGCCAGCAGCGACAGGTTGGCGTACTCCGAGCAGTACTTC. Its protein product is CASSDRLAYSEQYF.

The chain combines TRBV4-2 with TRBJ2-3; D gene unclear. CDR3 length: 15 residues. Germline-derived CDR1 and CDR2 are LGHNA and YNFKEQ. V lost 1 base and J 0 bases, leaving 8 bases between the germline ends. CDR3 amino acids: CASSQVESSTDTQYF. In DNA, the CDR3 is TGTGCCAGCAGCCAAGTGGAGTCGAGCACAGATACGCAGTATTTT.

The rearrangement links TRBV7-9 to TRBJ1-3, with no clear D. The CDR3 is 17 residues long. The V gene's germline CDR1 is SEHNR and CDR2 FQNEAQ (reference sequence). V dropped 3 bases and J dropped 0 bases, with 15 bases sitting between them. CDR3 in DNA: TGTGCCAGCAGCTTTGCCGTTCCGATGGGCTCTGGAAACACCATATATTTT. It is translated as CASSFAVPMGSGNTIYF.

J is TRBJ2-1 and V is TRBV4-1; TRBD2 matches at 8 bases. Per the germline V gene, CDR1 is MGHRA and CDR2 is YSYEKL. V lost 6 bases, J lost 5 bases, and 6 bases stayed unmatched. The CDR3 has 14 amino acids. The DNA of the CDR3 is TGCGCCAGCAGGGTCTCGGGAGGGGACAATGAGCAGTTCTTC. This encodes CASRVSGGDNEQFF.

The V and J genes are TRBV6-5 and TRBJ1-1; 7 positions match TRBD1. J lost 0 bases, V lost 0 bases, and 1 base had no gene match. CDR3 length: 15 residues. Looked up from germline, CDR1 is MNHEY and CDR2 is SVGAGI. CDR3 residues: CASSYSGQMNTEAFF. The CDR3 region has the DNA TGTGCCAGCAGTTACTCGGGACAGATGAACACTGAAGCTTTCTTT.

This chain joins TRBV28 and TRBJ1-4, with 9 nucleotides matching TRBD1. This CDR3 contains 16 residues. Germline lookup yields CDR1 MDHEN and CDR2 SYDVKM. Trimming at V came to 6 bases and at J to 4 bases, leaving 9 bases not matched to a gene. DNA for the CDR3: TGTGCCAGCAGGAAACAGGGGGCGAGGGGTAATGAAAAACTGTTTTTT. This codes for CASRKQGARGNEKLFF.